This TCR beta chain was found in a study of identical twins. MiXCR, run by TCRdb on the 5' RACE reads, gives a single entry per CDR3 protein. This sample carries about 720,000 distinct CDR3 sequences, roughly 18% of them seen once, and the ten largest clones take around 14%. This clonotype has only a few counts. The sample was also linked to a second study, of T cells expressing NK-cell markers. That publication notes: HCMV seropositivity characterized seven of the eight sequenced donors, and seronegativity one.

The clonotype was recovered from a woman in her late teens or twenties in good health. Sequencing was performed on PBMCs.

The CDR3 DNA follows: TGTGCCAGCAGCGCGGGGGGAGGCAGCTCCTACGAGCAGTACTTC. It encodes CASSAGGGSSYEQYF. The J gene is TRBJ2-7, the V gene TRBV9, with 7 bases fitting TRBD2. The V gene's germline CDR1 is SGDLS and CDR2 YYNGEE. The V gene end was trimmed by 3 bases and the J gene end by 0 bases; junction bases not matched to a gene: 6. The CDR3 spans 15 residues.